This T cell receptor beta chain was observed in a study of metastatic and nonmetastatic thyroid tumors. Whole-study context: The authors compared repertoires across blood and tumor or nodule tissue from malignant and benign thyroid patients.

There were no patients who had received any treatment before thyroid surgery. Study-wide points: In both blood and tumor samples, TCR beta diversity was reported significantly higher for malignant than benign nodules.

TCRdb reprocessed the PCR reads via MiXCR. The table includes around 23,000 clones, 20% to 25% detected once. The CDR3 spans 13 residues, counting both ends. The germline V gene has CDR1 SGHTA and CDR2 FQGNSA. Comments on this clone: Its specificity is not known. The limits of the CDR3 on the DNA are not certain, so only TCRdb's listed CDR3 is given.

Sample: tumor tissue. This sequence was found in a female donor with papillary thyroid cancer or a benign thyroid nodule (not recorded which). Some clones in this sample may be carry-over from other donors' samples. The genes are TRBV7-2 and TRBJ2-7. The CDR3 region is CASSLEVLWQQYF.